What follows are 29 T cell receptor beta chains derived from one specimen sequenced in a study of a mutant IDH1 vaccine in newly diagnosed glioma. The antigens these receptors bind are not known. Clones were read by immunoSEQ multiplex PCR, and TCRdb kept only the in-frame ones, dropping some. Here the sample spans 25,000 to 40,000 clones, about 92% being singletons. This sample's time point: week 47, end of study. Topical imiquimod accompanied each vaccine dose, which consisted of 300 ug of mutant IDH1 20-mer peptide. This specimen consisted of PBMCs, obtained from a glioma patient whose treatment included an IDH1 peptide vaccine. All receptors come from a man aged 40-55 years with glioma.

The chain couples TRBV6-5 to TRBJ1-2; D ambiguous. Trimming shortened V by 8 bases and J by 3 bases, and 10 bases separated the two germline ends. The CDR3 covers 12 residues. Germline CDR1 MNHEY, CDR2 SVGAGI. This chain's CDR3 is CASRRADYGYTF. DNA for the CDR3: TGTGCCAGCCGAAGGGCGGACTATGGCTACACCTTC.

The rearrangement joins TRBV4-2 to TRBJ1-2; 10 bases map to TRBD1. This CDR3 comprises 16 residues. Unmatched junction bases numbered 8, after V lost 0 bases and J lost 7 bases. Germline-derived CDR1 and CDR2 are LGHNA and YNFKEQ. CDR3 sequence (DNA): TGTGCCAGCAGCCAAGATGGGGGGACAGGGGTGCGTGGCTACACCTTC. This gives the protein CASSQDGGTGVRGYTF.

This clone was counted a single time. The gene calls are TRBV2 and TRBJ2-7; no clear D gene. V was cut by 0 bases and J by 12 bases, with 12 bases left in between. The CDR3 loop spans 12 amino acids. CDR1 and CDR2 (germline): SNHLY, FYNNEI. CDR3 in amino acids: CASSEASSRGYF. CDR3 coding DNA: TGTGCCAGCAGTGAAGCGTCCTCGAGAGGGTACTTC.

V and J are TRBV5-5 and TRBJ1-1; D is uncertain. The CDR3 extends over 15 amino acids. V was shortened by 3 bases and J by 1 base, with 13 bases between the two germline ends. Germline CDR1 reads SGHKS; CDR2 reads YYEKEE (reference sequence). The CDR3 DNA reads as TGTGCCAGCAGCTGGGTCTGGCAGGCGAACACTGAAGCTTTCTTT. Protein product: CASSWVWQANTEAFF.

The CDR3 nucleotides read TGTGCCAGCAGTTACAGGGGGTACTTAGATACGCAGTATTTT. Residues: CASSYRGYLDTQYF. The chain combines TRBV6-5 with TRBJ2-3; possible D gene TRBD1, 6 bases. V lost 2 bases and J 5 bases, leaving 11 bases between the germline ends. This CDR3 comprises 14 residues. Germline values: CDR1 MNHEY, CDR2 SVGAGI.

This chain uses TRBV5-1 with TRBJ1-5, with TRBD1 as a possible D gene (6 bases). The CDR3 has 13 amino acids. Trimming shortened V by 1 base and J by 8 bases, and 10 bases separated the two germline ends. Germline V gives CDR1 SGHRS, CDR2 YFSETQ. CDR3: CASSLTGLEPQHF. CDR3 DNA sequence: TGCGCCAGCAGCTTGACAGGGCTGGAGCCCCAGCATTTT.

The V and J genes are TRBV5-1 and TRBJ2-3, with D maybe TRBD2 (5 bases). The V and J ends lost 0 bases and 2 bases respectively, with 13 bases between them. There are 16 residues in the CDR3. Germline V gene lookup returns CDR1 SGHRS and CDR2 YFSETQ. DNA of the CDR3: TGCGCCAGCAGCTTGGCGACCGGGGTCTTCACAGATACGCAGTATTTT. It translates to CASSLATGVFTDTQYF.

The V and J genes are TRBV6-5 and TRBJ2-1, with TRBD2 matching 12 bases. Germline CDR1 and CDR2: MNHEY and SVGAGI. The CDR3 consists of 15 residues. The trim removed 6 bases at V and 7 bases at J, leaving 7 bases unmatched. CDR3 loop: CASRRLAGDWNEQFF. CDR3 bases: TGTGCCAGCAGACGACTAGCGGGAGATTGGAATGAGCAGTTCTTC.

The V and J genes are TRBV28 and TRBJ1-4; D may be TRBD1 (5 bases). Per germline, CDR1 MDHEN and CDR2 SYDVKM. The CDR3 contains 16 residues. Deletions cut 6 bases from V and 2 bases from J, with 16 bases between. The CDR3 nucleotides read TGTGCCAGCAGGAGAAGACAGTTCTCGACTAATGAAAAACTGTTTTTT. Translated: CASRRRQFSTNEKLFF.

This clone has a single count. The V and J genes are TRBV4-3 and TRBJ2-2; 9 bases align to TRBD2. J was trimmed by 0 bases and V by 4 bases; bases with no gene match: 9. The V gene's germline CDR1 is LGHNA and CDR2 YSLEER. The CDR3 is 18 residues long. Here the CDR3 reads CASSLLGLASPNTGELFF. The CDR3 nucleotides read TGCGCCAGCAGCCTCCTCGGACTAGCGAGCCCGAACACCGGGGAGCTGTTTTTT.

CDR3 in amino acids: CASSSHSTGPANEKLFF. DNA for the CDR3: TGCGCCAGCAGCTCACATTCCACGGGGCCGGCTAATGAAAAACTGTTTTTT. V gene TRBV5-1 combines with J gene TRBJ1-4, with D possibly being TRBD1 (5 bases). This CDR3 spans 17 amino acids. Germline-derived CDR1 and CDR2 are SGHRS and YFSETQ. V was shortened by 3 bases and J by 3 bases, with 18 bases between the two germline ends.

The chain joins TRBV7-2 to TRBJ2-7; 12 positions match TRBD2. Looked up from germline, CDR1 is SGHTA and CDR2 is FQGNSA. The ends lost 3 bases at V and 7 bases at J; junction bases unmatched: 4. The length of the CDR3 is 14 residues. CDR3 in DNA: TGTGCCAGCAGCTTCGCTAGCGGGAGGGGGGAGCAGTACTTC. This translates into CASSFASGRGEQYF.

The chain uses TRBV28 and TRBJ1-1, with no clear D. Germline loops: CDR1 MDHEN, CDR2 SYDVKM. Between the trimmed V and J ends, which lost 0 bases and 1 base, there was a span of 6 bases. The CDR3 is 14 amino acids. CDR3 DNA: TGTGCCAGCAGTTTATGGGGGAAGAACACTGAAGCTTTCTTT. It encodes CASSLWGKNTEAFF.

This chain joins TRBV15 and TRBJ1-5; no clear D gene. Germline V CDR1 and CDR2: LNHNV, YYDKDF (reference sequence). The CDR3 is made up of 17 amino acids. V was shortened by 0 bases and J by 1 base, with 13 bases between the two germline ends. The CDR3 region has the DNA TGTGCCACCAGCAGAGATCGTCTTGGAGGGAGCAATCAGCCCCAGCATTTT. This encodes CATSRDRLGGSNQPQHF. Together with reference TRBV15 and TRBJ1-5, the CDR3 gives the full variable domain: DAMVIQNPRYQVTQFGKPVTLSCSQTLNHNVMYWYQQKSSQAPKLLFHYYDKDFNNEADTPDNFQSRRPNTSFCFLDIRSPGLGDTAMYLCATSRDRLGGSNQPQHFGDGTRLSIL.

The chain couples TRBV11-2 to TRBJ2-7, with D possibly being TRBD1 or TRBD2 (5 bases each). The germline V gene encodes CDR1 SGHAT and CDR2 FQNNGV. The V gene lost 5 bases and the J gene lost 2 bases, with 16 bases spanning the gap. This CDR3 is 15 amino acids long. The CDR3 nucleotides read TGTGCCAGCAGCCAGGGTGGGGGAATCCCCTACGAGCAGTACTTC. Its translation is CASSQGGGIPYEQYF.

The genes are TRBV11-2 and TRBJ2-3; tentatively, D is TRBD2 (7 bases). Germline V gene data show CDR1 as SGHAT and CDR2 as FQNNGV. The V gene lost 4 bases and the J gene lost 5 bases, with 16 bases spanning the gap. This CDR3 has 15 amino acids. The CDR3 region is CASSSLRGAEDTQYF. CDR3 nucleotides: TGTGCCAGCAGCTCTCTTCGGGGGGCGGAAGATACGCAGTATTTT.

V is TRBV11-2 and J is TRBJ2-5; 9 bases map to TRBD2. Trimming cost V 0 bases and J 9 bases; bases outside gene matches: 14. Germline CDR1 SGHAT, CDR2 FQNNGV. This CDR3 comprises 17 residues. The CDR3 DNA sequence: TGTGCCAGCAGCTTAGATCGGGCTAGCGGGGCTAAAGAAGCCCAGTACTTC. Translating gives CASSLDRASGAKEAQYF. Using reference TRBV11-2 and TRBJ2-5 for the parts outside the CDR3, the full variable domain is EAGVAQSPRYKIIEKRQSVAFWCNPISGHATLYWYQQILGQGPKLLIQFQNNGVVDDSQLPKDRFSAERLKGVDSTLKIQPAKLEDSAVYLCASSLDRASGAKEAQYFGPGTRLLVL.

This clone was counted a single time. The rearrangement joins TRBV11-2 to TRBJ2-2; maybe TRBD2 (6 bases). Trimming took off 0 bases at V and 5 bases at J, with 16 bases between the two ends. The V gene's germline CDR1 is SGHAT and CDR2 FQNNGV. This CDR3 contains 17 residues. In DNA form, the CDR3 reads TGTGCCAGCAGCTTAGATCACCCAGGGAGGTCAACCGGGGAGCTGTTTTTT. It encodes CASSLDHPGRSTGELFF.

The chain employs TRBV7-6 and TRBJ2-5; TRBD2 matches 11 bases. Trimming cost V 4 bases and J 4 bases; bases outside gene matches: 2. This CDR3 contains 14 residues. CDR1 is SGHVS, CDR2 FNYEAQ, per germline. The CDR3 DNA reads TGTGCCAGCAGCTCTGGACTAGCGGGAGAGACCCAGTACTTC. It encodes CASSSGLAGETQYF.

This clone was found a few times. The V call is TRBV2, the J call TRBJ2-1; D is unclear. V was clipped by 11 bases and J by 0 bases, with 14 bases between them. Germline V gene sequence: CDR1 SNHLY, CDR2 FYNNEI. The CDR3 runs to 14 residues. In nucleotides, the CDR3 is TGTGCCGGTCGACTCAGCAGCTCCTACAATGAGCAGTTCTTC. Amino acid sequence: CAGRLSSSYNEQFF. The whole variable domain, filled in from reference TRBV2 and TRBJ2-1, reads EPEVTQTPSHQVTQMGQEVILRCVPISNHLYFYWYRQILGQKVEFLVSFYNNEISEKSEIFDDQFSVERPDGSNFTLKIRSTKLEDSAMYFCAGRLSSSYNEQFFGPGTRLTVL.

The rearrangement links TRBV25-1 to TRBJ2-6; D is possibly TRBD2 (6 bases). Germline CDR1 MGHDK, CDR2 SYGVNS. The V gene lost 4 bases and the J gene lost 0 bases, with 16 bases spanning the gap. This CDR3 spans 18 amino acids. CDR3 bases: TGTGCCAGCAGTGGGTTTGGGACTGCCGCCTCTGGGGCCAACGTCCTGACTTTC. Its protein is CASSGFGTAASGANVLTF.

V and J are TRBV11-1 and TRBJ1-1; D not resolved. V was clipped by 1 base and J by 0 bases, with 9 bases between them. The CDR3 consists of 15 residues. The germline V gene encodes CDR1 SGHAT and CDR2 FQDESV (reference sequence). The CDR3 region has the DNA TGTGCCAGCAGCTTAGAGTGGGATTTGAACACTGAAGCTTTCTTT. Translating it yields CASSLEWDLNTEAFF. Complete variable domain (other parts from reference TRBV11-1 and TRBJ1-1): EAEVAQSPRYKITEKSQAVAFWCDPISGHATLYWYRQILGQGPELLVQFQDESVVDDSQLPKDRFSAERLKGVDSTLKIQPAELGDSAMYLCASSLEWDLNTEAFFGQGTRLTVV.

The CDR3 is CASSHTGPNTEAFF. The CDR3, as DNA: TGTGCCAGCAGCCATACAGGGCCGAACACTGAAGCTTTCTTT. J is TRBJ1-1 and V is TRBV11-3; D perhaps matches TRBD1 (6 bases). CDR1 is SGHNT and CDR2 is YENEEA in the germline V gene. This CDR3 contains 14 residues. The ends were cut back, 5 bases at V and 1 base at J, with 11 bases in the middle.

The chain uses TRBV19 and TRBJ2-1; D is ambiguous. The V end lost 2 bases, the J end lost 4 bases, and 0 bases lay between the germline ends. Germline CDR1 reads LNHDA; CDR2 reads SQIVND (reference sequence). The CDR3 extends over 11 amino acids. The CDR3 DNA reads as TGTGCCAGTAGTATATACAATGAGCAGTTCTTC. Amino acids: CASSIYNEQFF. The full variable domain, completed using reference TRBV19 and TRBJ2-1, is DGGITQSPKYLFRKEGQNVTLSCEQNLNHDAMYWYRQDPGQGLRLIYYSQIVNDFQKGDIAEGYSVSREKKESFPLTVTSAQKNPTAFYLCASSIYNEQFFGPGTRLTVL.

As DNA, the CDR3 is TGTGCCAGCAGTTTAAACTGGAAGGGGGATGAGCAGTTCTTC. Amino acids: CASSLNWKGDEQFF. The chain employs TRBV27 and TRBJ2-1, with TRBD1 as a possible D gene (6 bases). The CDR3 has 14 residues. Germline V lookup: CDR1 MNHEY, CDR2 SMNVEV (reference sequence). V lost 2 bases, J lost 8 bases, and 13 bases lay in between.

The chain has TRBV5-8 and TRBJ2-2, with D possibly being TRBD1 (6 bases). Trimming shortened V by 3 bases and J by 4 bases, and 13 bases separated the two germline ends. This CDR3 is built from 15 residues. Germline lookup yields CDR1 SGHTS and CDR2 YDEGEE. The CDR3 here is CASSYGQRSTGELFF. The CDR3 DNA follows: TGTGCCAGCAGCTATGGACAGAGAAGCACCGGGGAGCTGTTTTTT.

V usage is TRBV7-3 and J usage is TRBJ1-2; D possibly corresponds to TRBD1 (6 bases). V lost 0 bases and J lost 8, with 19 bases in between. Germline-derived CDR1 and CDR2 are SGHTA and FQGTGA. The CDR3 spans 16 residues. CDR3 DNA sequence: TGTGCCAGCAGCTTAACGAGTCTGGGGGGCCCGGGCGGCTACACCTTC. This sequence encodes CASSLTSLGGPGGYTF.

This chain joins TRBV5-1 and TRBJ1-4; 7 nucleotides align to TRBD1. V trimming: 0 bases; J trimming: 7 bases; junction bases outside the gene matches: 6. The germline V gene encodes CDR1 SGHRS and CDR2 YFSETQ. The CDR3 length is 15 residues. In DNA, the CDR3 is TGCGCCAGCAGCTTGGCCAGGGACAGTAGTGAAAAACTGTTTTTT. This encodes CASSLARDSSEKLFF.

V and J are TRBV28 and TRBJ1-6; D uncertain. This CDR3 is built from 11 residues. V was clipped by 6 bases and J by 17 bases, with 14 bases between them. CDR1 MDHEN and CDR2 SYDVKM come from the germline V gene. The CDR3 here is CASRAASSFHF. As DNA, the CDR3 is TGTGCCAGCAGAGCGGCCTCTTCATTCCACTTT.